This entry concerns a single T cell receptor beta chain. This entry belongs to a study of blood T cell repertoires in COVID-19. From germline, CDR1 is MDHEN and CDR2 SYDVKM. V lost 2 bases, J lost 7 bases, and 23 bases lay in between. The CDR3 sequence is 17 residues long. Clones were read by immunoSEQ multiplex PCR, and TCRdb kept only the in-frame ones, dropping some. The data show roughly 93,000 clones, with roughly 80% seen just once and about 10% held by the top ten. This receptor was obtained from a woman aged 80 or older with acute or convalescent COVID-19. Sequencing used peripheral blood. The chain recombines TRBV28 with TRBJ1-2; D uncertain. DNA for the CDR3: TGTGCCAGCAGTTTACGTTCGGTTACCACTTCGGGAGGTGGCTACACCTTC. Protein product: CASSLRSVTTSGGGYTF.